This record looks at one T cell receptor beta chain sequence and its context. Antigen: not known. This sample is drawn from a study of cytomegalovirus exposure and HLA in healthy donors. Study-wide background: HLA-typed donors were the source of about 85 million unique TCRs, which an early data release held. The study's findings and limits: In a later analysis, V- and J-gene trimming of beta chains associated with a DCLRE1C missense variant, replicated independently. Three chains tied to CMV proved CMV antigen-specific in vitro. Most TCR beta V segments were productive about 87% or about 30% of the time in an earlier analysis.

V shed 4 bases and J shed 3 bases, with 9 bases lying between them. Germline-derived CDR1 and CDR2 are MNHNS and SASEGT. The CDR3 runs 13 residues. The PCR made use of 60 Vbeta and 13 Jbeta primers. TCRdb keeps only in-frame clones here, not all; method: immunoSEQ multiplex PCR. The sample lists a few hundred thousand clones; 65% to 80% were seen once. The chain employs TRBV6-1 and TRBJ1-2, with a weak D call TRBD1 (5 bases). The TCR comes from a girl under 10 years old in good health and CMV-seronegative. Sequencing input: PBMCs. The CDR3 DNA follows: TGTGCCAGCAGTGCACAGGTTTACTATGGCTACACCTTC. Translated: CASSAQVYYGYTF.